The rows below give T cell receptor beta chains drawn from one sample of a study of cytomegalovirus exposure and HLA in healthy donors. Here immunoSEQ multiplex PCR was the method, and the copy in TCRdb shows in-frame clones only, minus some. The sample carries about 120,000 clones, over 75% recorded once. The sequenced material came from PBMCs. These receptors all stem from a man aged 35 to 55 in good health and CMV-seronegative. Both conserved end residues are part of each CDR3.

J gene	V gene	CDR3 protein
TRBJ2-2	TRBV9	CASSVSLAGTGELFF
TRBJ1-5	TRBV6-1	CASSPRVQPQHF
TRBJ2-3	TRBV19	CASSTNRESTDTQYF
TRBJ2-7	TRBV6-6	CASAEWTGGKGGQYF
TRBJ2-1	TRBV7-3	CASSLAPGTSNEQFF
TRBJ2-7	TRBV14	CASSQEGGRGAYEQYF
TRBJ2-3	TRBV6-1	CASSEKTSGGTDTQYF
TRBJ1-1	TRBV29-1	CSAAGNGGTEAFF
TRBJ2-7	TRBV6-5	CASSYHRDTYEQYF
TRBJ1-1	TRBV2	CATSARGNTEAFF
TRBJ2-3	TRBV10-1	CASSEGTGPSTDTQYF
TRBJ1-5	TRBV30	CAWSTVYSNQPQHF
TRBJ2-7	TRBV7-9	CASSFRGLNAWEQYF
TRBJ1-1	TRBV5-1	CASSVGLQQAFF
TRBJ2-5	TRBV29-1	CSVWGQVQETQYF
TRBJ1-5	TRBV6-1	CASSEMGQLNQPQHF
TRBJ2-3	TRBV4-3	CASSQVPPRLAREDTQYF
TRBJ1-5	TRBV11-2	CASSWTGNQPQHF
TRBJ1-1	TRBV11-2	CASSSRTGVGEAFF
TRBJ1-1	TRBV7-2	CASSPTGGRRMNTEAFF
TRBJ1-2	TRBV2	CATPVRGGYGYTF
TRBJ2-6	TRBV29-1	CSVESGTGANVLTF
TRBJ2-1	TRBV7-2	CASSPTTPGTAKQFF
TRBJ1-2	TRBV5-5	CASSRRPDRRLYRYTF
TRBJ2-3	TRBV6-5	CASSYTAGGTEGTQYF
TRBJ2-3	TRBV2	CASSETLALTGAGYF
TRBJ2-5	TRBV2	CASSEVGLAGVETQYF
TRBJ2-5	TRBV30	CAWSVGTSYSGETQYF
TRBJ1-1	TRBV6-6	CASSYSPGMNTEAFF
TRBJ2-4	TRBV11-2	CASSLGSGGNIQYF